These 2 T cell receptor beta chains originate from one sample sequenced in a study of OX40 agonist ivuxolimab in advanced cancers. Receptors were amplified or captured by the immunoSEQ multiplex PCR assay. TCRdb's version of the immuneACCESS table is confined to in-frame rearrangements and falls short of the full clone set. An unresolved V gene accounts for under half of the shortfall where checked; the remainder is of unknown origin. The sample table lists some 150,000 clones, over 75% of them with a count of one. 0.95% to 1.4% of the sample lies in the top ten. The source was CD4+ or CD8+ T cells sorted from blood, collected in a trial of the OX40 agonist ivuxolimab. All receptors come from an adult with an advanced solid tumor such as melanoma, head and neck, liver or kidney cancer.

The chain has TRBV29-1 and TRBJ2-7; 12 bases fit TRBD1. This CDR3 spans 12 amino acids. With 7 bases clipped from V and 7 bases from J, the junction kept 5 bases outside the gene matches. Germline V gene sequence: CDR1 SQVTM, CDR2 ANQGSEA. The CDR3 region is CSAGQGAGEQYF. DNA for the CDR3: TGCAGCGCGGGACAGGGGGCGGGAGAGCAGTACTTC.

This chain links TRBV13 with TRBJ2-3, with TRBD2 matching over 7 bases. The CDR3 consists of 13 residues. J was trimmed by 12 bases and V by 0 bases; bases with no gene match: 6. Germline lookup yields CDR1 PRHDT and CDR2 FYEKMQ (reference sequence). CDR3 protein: CASSLGREVAQYF. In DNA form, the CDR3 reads TGTGCCAGCAGCTTAGGACGGGAGGTCGCACAGTATTTT.